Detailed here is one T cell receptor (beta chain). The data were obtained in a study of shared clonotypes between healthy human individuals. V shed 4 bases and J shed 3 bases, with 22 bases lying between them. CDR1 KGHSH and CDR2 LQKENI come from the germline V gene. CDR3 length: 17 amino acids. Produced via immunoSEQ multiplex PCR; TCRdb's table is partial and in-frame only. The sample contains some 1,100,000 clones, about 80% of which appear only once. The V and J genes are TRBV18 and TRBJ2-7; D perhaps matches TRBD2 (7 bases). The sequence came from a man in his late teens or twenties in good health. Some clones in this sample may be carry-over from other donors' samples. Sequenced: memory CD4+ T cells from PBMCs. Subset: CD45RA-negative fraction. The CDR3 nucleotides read TGTGCCAGCTCACTAGATGCGGGGGCTGCTAGTGACTACGAGCAGTACTTC. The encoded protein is CASSLDAGAASDYEQYF.